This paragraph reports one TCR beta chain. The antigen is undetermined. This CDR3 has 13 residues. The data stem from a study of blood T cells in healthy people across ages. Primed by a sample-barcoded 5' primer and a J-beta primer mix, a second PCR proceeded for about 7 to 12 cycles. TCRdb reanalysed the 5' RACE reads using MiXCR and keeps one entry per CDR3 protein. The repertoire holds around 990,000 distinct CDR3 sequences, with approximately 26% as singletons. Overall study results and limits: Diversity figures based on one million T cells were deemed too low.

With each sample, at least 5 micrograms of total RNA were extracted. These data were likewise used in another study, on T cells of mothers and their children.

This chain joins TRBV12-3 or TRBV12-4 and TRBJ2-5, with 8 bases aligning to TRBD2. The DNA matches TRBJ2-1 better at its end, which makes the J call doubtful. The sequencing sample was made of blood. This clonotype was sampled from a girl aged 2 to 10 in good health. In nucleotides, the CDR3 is TGTGCCAGCAGTTTAGAAGGGACTAGGTCGCAGTTCTTC. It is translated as CASSLEGTRSQFF.